There are a few counts of the clone carrying this T cell receptor (beta chain). Antigen specificity is unknown. Collection of around 10 milliliters of peripheral blood was performed for each donor. This record comes from a study of blood T cells in healthy people across ages. Notes on the study in general: Diversity of TCR beta per million T cells declined in a roughly linear way with age. Fewer expanded clones and more diversity marked long-lived versus aged donors.

The second PCR ran about 6 to 12 cycles with a sample-barcoded 5' primer and J-beta primers. Sequencing of every sample gave 2.5 million or more CDR3-containing paired-end reads. TCRdb independently ran MiXCR on the 5' RACE reads; one entry per CDR3 protein. The sample lists around 1,500,000 distinct CDR3 sequences, 28% occurring once. The V and J ends lost 4 bases and 2 bases respectively, with 15 bases between them. Germline V gives CDR1 LNHNV, CDR2 YYDKDF (reference sequence). This CDR3 comprises 17 residues. Material: blood. The chain uses TRBV15 and TRBJ2-6; no firm D call. The sequence was obtained from a woman in her 30s in good health. The CDR3 sequence is CATSTSGWAAGANVLTF. The DNA of the CDR3 is TGTGCCACCAGCACTTCTGGATGGGCGGCTGGGGCCAACGTCCTGACTTTC.